This T cell receptor beta chain was sequenced during a study of blood T cell repertoires in COVID-19. Whole-study context: COVID-19 samples from acute and convalescent phases originated in the United States, Italy and Spain. The analysed material was cDNA or gDNA that came from T cells, B-cell-depleted T cells, or PBMCs.

In the authors' methods: Estimated nucleated cell counts came from reference gene primer amplification. The data were produced by immunoSEQ multiplex PCR, yet TCRdb's version contains in-frame clones alone and is incomplete. The D gene and trimming were derived from the DNA, and the V and J assignments and clone size from that table. The data show 25,000 to 30,000 clones, 85% to 90% seen once. The CDR3 runs to 22 residues. Germline CDR1 is LGHDT and CDR2 is YNNKEL (reference sequence). The V gene end was trimmed by 5 bases and the J gene end by 1 base; junction bases not matched to a gene: 22. Sequences were obtained from peripheral blood. The clonotype comes from a man in his 70s with active COVID-19. The rearrangement links TRBV3-1 (or the pseudogene TRBV3-2) to TRBJ2-2, with TRBD1 matching 10 bases. The CDR3 is CASSFPPGQGRRVGKNTGELFF. The DNA for the CDR3 is TGTGCCAGCAGCTTTCCCCCGGGACAGGGGCGGCGCGTAGGAAAGAACACCGGGGAGCTGTTTTTT.